The 7 T cell receptor beta chains below come from one sample, sequenced in a study of cytotoxic CD8 clonotypes in ibrutinib-treated CLL. TCRdb's copy holds only in-frame clones and misses some; the assay was immunoSEQ multiplex PCR. The sample includes more than 110,000 clones, roughly three quarters of them seen just once. The material sequenced was PBMCs, taken after 24 months of ibrutinib treatment. All receptors come from a human donor with chronic lymphocytic leukemia.

This chain connects TRBV9 to TRBJ2-7; 9 bases match TRBD2. There are 15 residues in the CDR3. Trimming removed 0 bases from V and 0 bases from J; junction bases left unmatched: 1. Per germline, CDR1 SGDLS and CDR2 YYNGEE. The CDR3 sequence is CASSVASGNSYEQYF. The DNA for the CDR3 is TGTGCCAGCAGCGTAGCTAGCGGGAACTCCTACGAGCAGTACTTC.

The V and J genes are TRBV5-6 and TRBJ2-7; D is unresolved. This CDR3 has 15 residues. Deletions cut 2 bases from V and 2 bases from J, with 14 bases between. Germline V gene data show CDR1 as SGHDT and CDR2 as YYEEEE. CDR3 DNA: TGTGCCAGCAGCTTTACTCTCCATCGTCCCTACGAGCAGTACTTC. As protein: CASSFTLHRPYEQYF.

The V and J genes are TRBV25-1 and TRBJ1-2; weak D call: TRBD1 (6 bases). V lost 2 bases and J 4 bases, leaving 20 bases between the germline ends. The germline CDR1 and CDR2 sequences are MGHDK and SYGVNS. The CDR3 has 17 amino acids. The CDR3 coding sequence is TGTGCCAGCAGTGAAACCCCCTCGCAAGGGGGGGGCTATGGCTACACCTTC. Encoded protein: CASSETPSQGGGYGYTF.

The rearrangement links TRBV13 to TRBJ2-1, with D uncertain. V was shortened by 5 bases and J by 8 bases, with 13 bases between the two germline ends. This CDR3 is 13 amino acids long. The V gene's germline CDR1 is PRHDT and CDR2 FYEKMQ (reference sequence). The CDR3 DNA follows: TGTGCCAGCAGCCCCATGAGGCCTGATGAGCAGTTCTTC. This sequence encodes CASSPMRPDEQFF.

This chain joins TRBV4-3 and TRBJ2-7, with D perhaps TRBD2 (5 bases). Germline CDR1 and CDR2: LGHNA and YSLEER. With 1 base removed from V and 7 bases from J, the gap between germline ends came to 8 bases. This CDR3 region has 12 residues. CDR3 region: CASSQGPGEQYF. The DNA for the CDR3 is TGCGCCAGCAGCCAAGGCCCGGGGGAGCAGTACTTC.

This clone was recorded once. This chain links TRBV10-3 with TRBJ2-5; D is unresolved. Germline assignment: CDR1 ENHRY and CDR2 SYGVKD. The V gene lost 2 bases and the J gene lost 5 bases, with 6 bases spanning the gap. The CDR3 length is 12 residues. The CDR3 reads CAISEGTETQYF. The CDR3 DNA reads as TGTGCCATCAGTGAGGGTACCGAGACCCAGTACTTC.

The rearrangement uses TRBV7-3 and TRBJ2-2, with 14 positions matching TRBD2. CDR3 size: 17 residues. V was clipped by 2 bases and J by 4 bases; unmatched bases: 3. The germline V gene has CDR1 SGHTA and CDR2 FQGTGA. CDR3 nucleotide sequence: TGTGCCAGCAGCTTAGCCGGGACTAGCGGGAGCACCGGGGAGCTGTTTTTT. Residues: CASSLAGTSGSTGELFF.